Listed below are T cell receptor beta chains from one sample, sequenced in a study of T cell repertoires in cytomegalovirus infection. TCRdb reprocessed the reads via MiXCR and lists one record per CDR3 protein. This sample carries 200,000 to 250,000 distinct CDR3 sequences, around 40% of them seen once, and the ten largest clones take around 64%. These receptors lack a known antigen. Sequences were derived from CD8+ T cells from cultured PBMCs, sampled from culture after CMV antigen stimulation. The receptors originated from a human donor in good health (CMV status not recorded). Some clones in this sample may be carry-over from other donors' samples. The CDR3 runs from the conserved cysteine through the conserved F or W. The D gene is left open where the match is weak. The size field is filled for only some rows; it gives once, few, many or a size class.

V	J	size	D	CDR3	DNA
TRBV6-1	TRBJ2-7	few	NA	CASSEPGASYEQYF	TGTGCCAGCAGTGAACCCGGGGCCTCCTACGAGCAGTACTTC
TRBV29-1	TRBJ1-2	NA	NA	CSYRDLIHYGYTF	TGCAGCTATCGGGACCTAATTCACTATGGCTACACCTTC
TRBV27	TRBJ1-5	NA	NA	CASGFQPQHF	TGTGCCAGCGGGTTTCAGCCCCAGCATTTT
TRBV3-1	TRBJ1-1	few	TRBD1	CASSQDYRGSNTEAFF	TGTGCCAGCAGCCAAGATTACAGGGGGTCGAACACTGAAGCTTTCTTT
TRBV29-1	TRBJ2-7	few	TRBD2	CSVWGGEELYEQYF	TGCAGCGTTTGGGGGGGGGAGGAACTCTACGAGCAGTACTTC
TRBV7-6	TRBJ2-2	few	NA	CASSLSEQGRFGLSDTGELFF	TGTGCCAGCAGCTTAAGTGAGCAGGGACGTTTCGGGCTTTCAGACACCGGGGAGCTGTTTTTT
TRBV28	TRBJ2-7	few	NA	CATLSGVSYEQYF	TGTGCCACCCTGTCAGGGGTCTCCTACGAGCAGTACTTC
TRBV4-1	TRBJ2-7	NA	NA	CASSQESPAVSEQYF	TGCGCCAGCAGCCAAGAATCTCCAGCGGTTTCCGAGCAGTACTTC
TRBV4-1	TRBJ2-1	NA	NA	CASSHDKSSYNEQFF	TGCGCCAGCAGCCACGACAAATCATCCTACAATGAGCAGTTCTTC
TRBV7-9	TRBJ2-5	few	TRBD1	CASSTSGTVQETQYF	TGTGCCAGCAGCACTTCCGGGACAGTACAAGAGACCCAGTACTTC
TRBV9	TRBJ2-1	NA	TRBD1	CASSVFGKTGTRNEQFF	TGTGCCAGCAGCGTATTTGGGAAGACAGGGACCCGTAATGAGCAGTTCTTC
TRBV7-2	TRBJ1-3	few	NA	CASSPGRLSGNTIYF	TGTGCCAGCAGCCCCGGACGGCTCTCTGGAAACACCATATATTTT
TRBV12-3/TRBV12-4	TRBJ2-5	few	TRBD2	CASSRLAGGPATQYF	TGTGCCAGCAGTCGACTAGCGGGGGGGCCGGCCACCCAGTACTTC
TRBV12-3/TRBV12-4	TRBJ2-1	NA	NA	CASRTPLSYNEQFF	TGTGCCAGCAGAACTCCTCTCTCCTACAATGAGCAGTTCTTC
TRBV7-9	TRBJ1-1	NA	NA	CASSHGLPDVAFF	TGTGCCAGCAGCCACGGGCTCCCGGACGTTGCTTTCTTT
TRBV28	TRBJ1-2	NA	NA	CASSEVGGRDYGYTF	TGTGCCAGCAGTGAAGTGGGGGGCAGGGACTATGGCTACACCTTC
TRBV5-1	TRBJ1-6	NA	NA	CASRSAGNSPLHF	TGCGCCAGCCGGTCTGCAGGCAATTCACCCCTCCACTTT
TRBV12-3/TRBV12-4	TRBJ2-7	NA	NA	CASSSGAEQYF	TGTGCCAGCAGTTCAGGGGCCGAGCAGTACTTC
TRBV7-8	TRBJ1-2	few	TRBD1	CASSPGQGRHYGYTF	TGTGCCAGCAGCCCGGGACAGGGGCGTCACTATGGCTACACCTTC
TRBV2	TRBJ1-3	many	NA	CASRGDHGNTIYF	TGTGCCAGCAGAGGAGACCATGGAAACACCATATATTTT
TRBV7-6	TRBJ1-2	NA	TRBD1	CASSLQGPDYGYTF	TGTGCCAGCAGCCTACAGGGGCCAGACTATGGCTACACCTTC
TRBV7-6	TRBJ2-7	NA	NA	CASSPRQANSYEQYF	TGTGCCAGCAGCCCGAGACAGGCAAACTCCTACGAGCAGTACTTC
TRBV4-1	TRBJ2-2	NA	NA	CASSSPSHGVRELFF	TGCGCCAGCAGCTCCCCCTCTCATGGGGTTCGGGAGCTGTTTTTT
TRBV28	TRBJ2-1	NA	TRBD2	CASTPTPPASGDETFF	TGTGCAAGCACTCCCACCCCCCCCGCTAGCGGGGATGAGACGTTCTTC
TRBV27	TRBJ1-2	many	TRBD1	CASISLNRGHYGYTF	TGTGCCAGCATATCTTTGAACAGGGGCCACTATGGCTACACCTTC
TRBV6-1	TRBJ1-1	few	NA	CASHSLLNTEAFF	TGTGCCAGCCACAGCCTTCTGAACACTGAAGCTTTCTTT
TRBV11-2	TRBJ2-7	NA	TRBD2	CASSLGLAEDYEQYF	TGTGCCAGCAGCTTAGGACTAGCGGAGGATTACGAGCAGTACTTC
TRBV7-6	TRBJ1-4	NA	NA	CASRSGTPNEKLFF	TGTGCCAGCAGATCCGGGACACCTAATGAAAAACTGTTTTTT
TRBV7-3	TRBJ2-1	few	NA	CAILKRGSSYNEQFF	TGTGCCATCTTGAAAAGGGGGAGCTCCTACAATGAGCAGTTCTTC
TRBV6-6	TRBJ2-1	NA	NA	CASSYPGGNEQFF	TGTGCCAGCAGTTACCCCGGAGGCAATGAGCAGTTCTTC
TRBV12-5	TRBJ2-3	many	TRBD2	CASGSLGLAHTQYF	TGTGCTAGTGGTTCGCTGGGACTAGCTCATACGCAGTATTTT
TRBV10-3	TRBJ2-7	few	TRBD2	CAISDDSGIFGSYEQYF	TGTGCCATCAGTGACGATAGCGGGATCTTTGGCTCCTACGAGCAGTACTTC
TRBV7-3	TRBJ2-2	few	NA	CASSLTAGTGELFF	TGTGCCAGCAGCTTAACGGCGGGTACGGGGGAGCTGTTTTTT
TRBV4-1	TRBJ1-1	NA	NA	CASSQDPNMNTEAFF	TGCGCCAGCAGCCAAGATCCTAACATGAACACTGAAGCTTTCTTT
TRBV13	TRBJ1-5	NA	TRBD1	CASSSRQGGQPQHF	TGTGCCAGCAGCTCTCGACAGGGGGGGCAGCCCCAGCATTTT
TRBV2	TRBJ2-1	once	TRBD2	CATRTPDREVGEQFF	TGTGCCACCCGTACCCCGGACCGGGAGGTGGGAGAGCAGTTCTTC
TRBV28	TRBJ2-7	NA	TRBD2	CASSFGLVHPSYEQYF	TGTGCCAGCAGTTTTGGACTAGTCCATCCCTCCTACGAGCAGTACTTC
TRBV5-1	TRBJ2-1	NA	TRBD1	CASSTGTGGFNEQFF	TGCGCCAGCAGCACCGGGACAGGGGGCTTCAATGAGCAGTTCTTC
TRBV19	TRBJ1-1	few	NA	CASSNPQTGSDEAFF	TGTGCCAGTAGTAACCCCCAGACAGGTAGTGATGAAGCTTTCTTT
TRBV7-2	TRBJ2-5	many	NA	CASSLEGKPQETQYF	TGTGCCAGCAGCTTAGAGGGAAAACCCCAAGAGACCCAGTACTTC
TRBV7-2	TRBJ2-2	few	NA	CASSPRAGPLIRGLFF	TGTGCCAGCAGCCCTCGGGCAGGGCCCTTAATCCGGGGGCTGTTTTTT
TRBV6-5	TRBJ2-7	few	TRBD2	CASRQRLAGTVYEQYF	TGTGCCAGCAGACAACGACTAGCGGGAACCGTCTACGAGCAGTACTTC
TRBV10-3	TRBJ1-4	few	TRBD1	CAISESGQGGEKLFF	TGTGCCATCAGTGAGTCGGGACAGGGAGGTGAAAAACTGTTTTTT
TRBV5-1	TRBJ1-1	NA	NA	CASNGGTEAFF	TGCGCCAGCAATGGGGGCACTGAAGCTTTCTTT
TRBV29-1	TRBJ2-1	few	NA	CSVEGPLGRDLSYNEQFF	TGCAGCGTTGAAGGCCCGTTGGGGCGGGACCTCTCCTACAATGAGCAGTTCTTC
TRBV12-3/TRBV12-4	TRBJ1-5	NA	NA	CASSLSSQPNQPQHF	TGTGCCAGCAGTTTATCGTCTCAGCCCAATCAGCCCCAGCATTTT
TRBV5-1	TRBJ1-3	few	NA	CASSLTPSGNTIYF	TGCGCCAGCAGCTTGACACCCTCTGGAAACACCATATATTTT
TRBV6-2/TRBV6-3	TRBJ1-5	many	TRBD1	CASSYGQESGPQHF	TGTGCCAGCAGTTACGGACAGGAGAGTGGGCCCCAGCATTTT
TRBV20-1	TRBJ2-7	NA	TRBD2	CSAEGTSGSIYEQYF	TGCAGTGCTGAGGGGACTAGCGGGAGTATCTACGAGCAGTACTTC
TRBV2	TRBJ2-7	NA	NA	CASSVNSYEQYF	TGTGCCAGCAGTGTCAATAGTTACGAGCAGTACTTC
TRBV6-1	TRBJ1-1	many	TRBD1	CASRTTGGTEAFF	TGTGCCAGCAGGACGACAGGGGGCACTGAAGCTTTCTTT
TRBV27	TRBJ2-1	NA	TRBD2	CASSLSVGGPVDEQFF	TGTGCCAGCAGTTTATCTGTGGGAGGGCCAGTCGATGAGCAGTTCTTC
TRBV2	TRBJ1-2	NA	TRBD1	CASSEGDRDGGYTF	TGTGCCAGCAGTGAAGGGGACAGGGACGGCGGCTACACCTTC
TRBV29-1	TRBJ1-1	NA	TRBD1	CSGGPGQTNTEAFF	TGCAGCGGGGGCCCGGGACAGACCAACACTGAAGCTTTCTTT